The T cell receptor (beta chain) described here comes from a study of T cell responses to AZD1222 COVID-19 vaccine. Study-level results: The study reported that nearly half of spike-specific TCRs target unmutated variant regions. The donor cohort was predominantly white British with a female majority, and clonal diversity may have been underestimated. Spike was spanned by vaccine-associated CD4 TCRs, which were dominant at 160-218 and 743-854. Spike-specific TCR breadth and depth went up after people got two AZD1222 doses.

This table comes from immunoSEQ multiplex PCR, and its TCRdb copy is limited to in-frame clones, with some not included. The sample has 110,000 to 150,000 clones; around nine tenths are singletons. Germline V gene sequence: CDR1 SGHNT, CDR2 YYREEE (reference sequence). Trimming pared 0 bases from V and 0 bases from J, leaving 4 bases between. There are 14 residues in the CDR3. With regard to this clone: Antigen specificity is unknown. This CDR3 is also generated by other DNA sequences in the sample.

The TCR was taken from an adult in good health. This chain connects TRBV5-4 to TRBJ1-5; D not resolved. The source was peripheral blood, collected on day 0 of AZD1222 vaccination. The CDR3 sequence: CASSLDGSNQPQHF. Written as DNA, the CDR3 is TGTGCCAGCAGCTTGGACGGTAGCAATCAGCCCCAGCATTTT.